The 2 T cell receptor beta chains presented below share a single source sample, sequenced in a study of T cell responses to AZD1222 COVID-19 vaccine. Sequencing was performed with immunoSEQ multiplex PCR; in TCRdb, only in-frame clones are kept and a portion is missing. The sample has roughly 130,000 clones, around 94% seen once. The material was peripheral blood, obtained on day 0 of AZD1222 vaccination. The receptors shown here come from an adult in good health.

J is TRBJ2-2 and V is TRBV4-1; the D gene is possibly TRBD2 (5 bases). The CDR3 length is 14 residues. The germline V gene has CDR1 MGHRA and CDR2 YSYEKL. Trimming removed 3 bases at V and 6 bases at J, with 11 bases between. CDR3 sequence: CASSHLPAAGELFF. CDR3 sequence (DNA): TGCGCCAGCAGCCACCTCCCAGCGGCCGGGGAGCTGTTTTTT.

This CDR3 is CAIRARDRETGELFF. CDR3 in DNA: TGTGCCATCAGGGCCCGGGACAGGGAGACCGGGGAGCTGTTTTTT. V is TRBV10-3 and J is TRBJ2-2; 9 bases are a match to TRBD1. Germline values: CDR1 ENHRY, CDR2 SYGVKD. With V trimmed by 6 bases and J by 5 bases, 7 bases remained unmatched. CDR3 length: 15 amino acids.